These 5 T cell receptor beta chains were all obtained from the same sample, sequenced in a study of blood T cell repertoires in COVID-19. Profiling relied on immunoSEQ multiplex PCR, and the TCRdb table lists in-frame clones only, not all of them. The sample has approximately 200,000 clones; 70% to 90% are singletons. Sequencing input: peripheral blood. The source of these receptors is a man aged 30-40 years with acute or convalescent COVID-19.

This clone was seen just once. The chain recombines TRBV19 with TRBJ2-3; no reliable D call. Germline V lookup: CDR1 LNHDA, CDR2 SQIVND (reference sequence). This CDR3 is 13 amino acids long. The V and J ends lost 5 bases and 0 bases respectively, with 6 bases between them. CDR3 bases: TGTGCCAGTAGTGAAACTAGCACAGATACGCAGTATTTT. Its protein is CASSETSTDTQYF.

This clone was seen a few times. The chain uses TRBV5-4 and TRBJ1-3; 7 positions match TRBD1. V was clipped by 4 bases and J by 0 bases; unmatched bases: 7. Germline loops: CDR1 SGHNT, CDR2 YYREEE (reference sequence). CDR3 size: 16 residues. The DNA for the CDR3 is TGTGCCAGCAGCGTCGGGGGACAGCGCTCTGGAAACACCATATATTTT. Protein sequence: CASSVGGQRSGNTIYF.

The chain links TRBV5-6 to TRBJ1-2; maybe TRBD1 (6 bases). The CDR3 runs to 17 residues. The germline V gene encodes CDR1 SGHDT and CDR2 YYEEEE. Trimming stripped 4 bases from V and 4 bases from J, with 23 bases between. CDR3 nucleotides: TGTGCCAGCAGCCTCTACCCCCCTGGGGAAGGGGGCTATGGCTACACCTTC. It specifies CASSLYPPGEGGYGYTF.

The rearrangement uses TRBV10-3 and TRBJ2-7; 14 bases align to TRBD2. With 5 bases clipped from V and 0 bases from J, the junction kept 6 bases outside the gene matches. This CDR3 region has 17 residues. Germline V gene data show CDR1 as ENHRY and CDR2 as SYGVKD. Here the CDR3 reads CAISPTGTSGGSYEQYF. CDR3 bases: TGTGCCATCAGTCCCACCGGGACTAGCGGGGGCTCCTACGAGCAGTACTTC.

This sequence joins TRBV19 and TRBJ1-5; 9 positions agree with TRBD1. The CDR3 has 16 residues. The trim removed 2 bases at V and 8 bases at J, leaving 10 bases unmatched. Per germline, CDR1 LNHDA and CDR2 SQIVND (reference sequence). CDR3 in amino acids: CASSIRGQGAAEPQHF. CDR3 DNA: TGTGCCAGTAGTATACGGGGACAGGGCGCGGCAGAGCCCCAGCATTTT.